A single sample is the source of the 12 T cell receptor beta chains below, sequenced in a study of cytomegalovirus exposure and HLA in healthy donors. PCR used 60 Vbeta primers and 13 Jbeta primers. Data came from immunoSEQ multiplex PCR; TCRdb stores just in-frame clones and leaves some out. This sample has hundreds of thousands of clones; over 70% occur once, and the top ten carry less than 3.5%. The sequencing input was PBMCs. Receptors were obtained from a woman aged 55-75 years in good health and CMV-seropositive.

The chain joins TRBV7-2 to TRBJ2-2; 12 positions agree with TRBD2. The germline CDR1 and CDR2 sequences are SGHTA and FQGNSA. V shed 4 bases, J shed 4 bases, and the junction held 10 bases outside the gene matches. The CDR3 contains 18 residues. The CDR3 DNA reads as TGTGCCAGCAGCTCCCCCTGGACTAGCGGGACTCTCACCGGGGAGCTGTTTTTT. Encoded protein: CASSSPWTSGTLTGELFF. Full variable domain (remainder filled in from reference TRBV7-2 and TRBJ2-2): GAGVSQSPSNKVTEKGKDVELRCDPISGHTALYWYRQSLGQGLEFLIYFQGNSAPDKSGLPSDRFSAERTGGSVSTLTIQRTQQEDSAVYLCASSSPWTSGTLTGELFFGEGSRLTVL.

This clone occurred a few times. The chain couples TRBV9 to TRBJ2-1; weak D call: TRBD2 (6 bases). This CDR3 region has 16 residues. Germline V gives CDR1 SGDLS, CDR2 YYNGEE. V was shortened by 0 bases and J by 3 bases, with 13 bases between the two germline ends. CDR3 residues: CASSVDMGGFYNEQFF. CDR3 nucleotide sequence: TGTGCCAGCAGCGTAGATATGGGGGGATTCTACAATGAGCAGTTCTTC.

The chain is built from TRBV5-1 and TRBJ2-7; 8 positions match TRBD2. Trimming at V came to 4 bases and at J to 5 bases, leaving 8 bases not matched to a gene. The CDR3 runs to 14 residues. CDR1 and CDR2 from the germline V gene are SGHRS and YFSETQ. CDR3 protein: CASSVLSGRDEQYF. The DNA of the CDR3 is TGCGCCAGCAGCGTACTCAGCGGGAGAGACGAGCAGTACTTC.

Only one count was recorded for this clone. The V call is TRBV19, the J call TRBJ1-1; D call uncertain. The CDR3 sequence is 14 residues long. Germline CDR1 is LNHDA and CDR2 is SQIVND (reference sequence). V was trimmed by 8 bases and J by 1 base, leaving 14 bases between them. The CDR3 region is CASSPGDRNTEAFF. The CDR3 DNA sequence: TGTGCCAGTTCTCCCGGGGATAGGAACACTGAAGCTTTCTTT.

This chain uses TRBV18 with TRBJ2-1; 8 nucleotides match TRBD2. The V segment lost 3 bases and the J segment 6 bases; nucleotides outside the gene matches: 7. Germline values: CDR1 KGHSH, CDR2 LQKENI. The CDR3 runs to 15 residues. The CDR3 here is CASSPPTGGSNEQFF. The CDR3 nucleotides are TGTGCCAGCTCACCTCCCACGGGGGGGAGCAATGAGCAGTTCTTC. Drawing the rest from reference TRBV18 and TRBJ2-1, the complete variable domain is NAGVMQNPRHLVRRRGQEARLRCSPMKGHSHVYWYRQLPEEGLKFMVYLQKENIIDESGMPKERFSAEFPKEGPSILRIQQVVRGDSAAYFCASSPPTGGSNEQFFGPGTRLTVL.

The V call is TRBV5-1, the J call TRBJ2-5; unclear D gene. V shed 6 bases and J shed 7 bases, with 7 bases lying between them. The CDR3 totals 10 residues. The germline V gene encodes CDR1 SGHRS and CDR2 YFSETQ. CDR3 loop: CASIRGTQYF. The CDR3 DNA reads TGCGCCAGCATTAGAGGGACCCAGTACTTC.

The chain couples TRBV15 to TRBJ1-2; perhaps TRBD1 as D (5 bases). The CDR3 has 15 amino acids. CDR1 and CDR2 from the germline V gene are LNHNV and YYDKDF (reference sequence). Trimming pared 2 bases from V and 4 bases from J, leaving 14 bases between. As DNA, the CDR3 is TGTGCCACCAGCAGATGGAAAGGGGATGGCTATGGCTACACCTTC. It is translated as CATSRWKGDGYGYTF.

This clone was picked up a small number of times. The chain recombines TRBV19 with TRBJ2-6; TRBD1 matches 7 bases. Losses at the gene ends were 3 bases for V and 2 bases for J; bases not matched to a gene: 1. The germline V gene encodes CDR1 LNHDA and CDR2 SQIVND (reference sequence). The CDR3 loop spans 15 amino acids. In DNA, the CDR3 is TGTGCCAGTAGTATTGGGACAGCTGGGGCCAACGTCCTGACTTTC. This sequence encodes CASSIGTAGANVLTF.

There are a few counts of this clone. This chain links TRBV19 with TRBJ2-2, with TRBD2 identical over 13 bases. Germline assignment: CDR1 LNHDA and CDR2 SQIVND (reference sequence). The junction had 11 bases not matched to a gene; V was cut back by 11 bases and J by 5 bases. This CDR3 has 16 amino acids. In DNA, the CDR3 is TGTGCCTCCCTGGGGGGGACTAGCGGGATAACCGGGGAGCTGTTTTTT. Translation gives CASLGGTSGITGELFF.

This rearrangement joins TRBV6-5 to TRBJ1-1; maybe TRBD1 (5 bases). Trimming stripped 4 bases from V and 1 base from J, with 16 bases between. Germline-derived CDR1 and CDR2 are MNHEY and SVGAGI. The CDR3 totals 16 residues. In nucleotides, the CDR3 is TGTGCCAGCAGTTCCATACCGGAAGGGGCGAACACTGAAGCTTTCTTT. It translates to CASSSIPEGANTEAFF.

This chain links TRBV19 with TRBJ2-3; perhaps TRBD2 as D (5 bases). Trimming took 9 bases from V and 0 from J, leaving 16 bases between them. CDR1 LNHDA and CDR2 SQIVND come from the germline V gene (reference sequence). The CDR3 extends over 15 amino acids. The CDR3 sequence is CASSLLASSTDTQYF. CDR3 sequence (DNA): TGTGCCAGCTCCTTATTAGCGTCAAGCACAGATACGCAGTATTTT.

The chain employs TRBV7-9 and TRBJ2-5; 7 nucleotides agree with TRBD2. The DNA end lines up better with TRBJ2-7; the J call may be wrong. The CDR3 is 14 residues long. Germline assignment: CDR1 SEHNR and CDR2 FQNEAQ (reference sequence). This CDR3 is CASSLGGRDYEQYF. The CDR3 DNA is TGTGCCAGCAGCTTAGGCGGGAGAGATTACGAGCAGTACTTC.